The 10 T cell receptor beta chains presented below share a single source sample, sequenced in a study of vaccination and CD4 T cells after COVID-19. Specified treatment: approximately nine-day PBMC culture with coronavirus spike peptide pools or control peptides (ViraFEST assay). The antigens these receptors bind are not known. Cultured CD4+ T cells had their DNA profiled by the Oncomine TCR Beta short-read assay. TCRdb re-derived calls from the PCR reads in MiXCR, one entry per CDR3 protein. Found here are about 16,000 distinct CDR3 sequences, 40% to 50% of them singletons; the top ten hold about 8%. The sample comprised CD4+ T cells from blood, cultured in vitro. The source is a human donor who had recovered from COVID-19.

The chain combines TRBV2 with TRBJ1-3, with D unresolved. V was cut by 4 bases and J by 4 bases, with 14 bases left in between. Germline-derived CDR1 and CDR2 are SNHLY and FYNNEI. This CDR3 region has 15 residues. The CDR3 DNA reads TGTGCCAGCAGTGGGGCGGCCCTTCCCGGAAACACCATATATTTT. Translated: CASSGAALPGNTIYF.

This clonotype was counted between two and nine times. This chain links TRBV7-8 with TRBJ1-2; possibly TRBD1 for D (5 bases). This CDR3 has 14 amino acids. V lost 4 bases and J 2 bases, leaving 11 bases between the germline ends. Germline CDR1 is SGHVS and CDR2 is FQNEAQ. The CDR3 DNA is TGTGCCAGCAGCTCTCGACAGAGAAACTATGGCTACACCTTC. Translated, it gives CASSSRQRNYGYTF.

The V call is TRBV5-1, the J call TRBJ1-1, with D possibly matching TRBD1 (5 bases). This CDR3 has 16 residues. V was shortened by 2 bases and J by 5 bases, with 19 bases between the two germline ends. Germline-derived CDR1 and CDR2 are SGHRS and YFSETQ. CDR3 bases: TGCGCCAGCAGCTTTCAAGAAACAGTGCAGGGAACTGAAGCTTTCTTT. Amino acids: CASSFQETVQGTEAFF.

Of note for this clonotype: At one boundary the junction diverges from the germline segment, which might be a read error. The CDR3 protein is CSAEFGGLGQSQHF. The CDR3 DNA reads TGCAGTGCCGAGTTCGGGGGCCTTGGTCAGTCCCAGCATTTT. V and J are TRBV20-1 and TRBJ1-5; possible D gene TRBD1, 6 bases. Germline lookup yields CDR1 DFQATT and CDR2 SNEGSKA (reference sequence). This CDR3 contains 14 residues.

This sequence joins TRBV7-9 and TRBJ2-1; TRBD2 agrees at 9 bases. The CDR3 is made up of 16 amino acids. V shed 5 bases, J shed 9 bases, and the junction held 14 bases outside the gene matches. Germline V lookup: CDR1 SEHNR, CDR2 FQNEAQ (reference sequence). The CDR3 DNA reads TGTGCCAGCAGCCGACTTCTTAGCGGGAGCCCCAGTGAGCAGTTCTTC. As protein: CASSRLLSGSPSEQFF.

This clonotype has a handful of counts. V usage is TRBV5-4 and J usage is TRBJ1-2, with TRBD1 identical over 7 bases. CDR1 and CDR2 (germline): SGHNT, YYREEE (reference sequence). V shed 5 bases, J shed 6 bases, and the junction held 4 bases outside the gene matches. The CDR3 totals 12 residues. The CDR3 protein is CASSSTGDGYTF. Here the CDR3 DNA reads TGTGCCAGCAGTTCTACAGGGGATGGCTACACCTTC.

This chain uses TRBV5-1 with TRBJ1-1; 10 positions match TRBD1. Germline-derived CDR1 and CDR2 are SGHRS and YFSETQ. The V and J ends lost 0 bases and 3 bases, in that order; junction bases with no gene match: 8. This CDR3 is built from 17 residues. The CDR3 nucleotides are TGCGCCAGCAGCTTGGCCAGACTCGGGACAGGGGACACTGAAGCTTTCTTT. Translating gives CASSLARLGTGDTEAFF. Complete variable domain (other parts from reference TRBV5-1 and TRBJ1-1): KAGVTQTPRYLIKTRGQQVTLSCSPISGHRSVSWYQQTPGQGLQFLFEYFSETQRNKGNFPGRFSGRQFSNSRSEMNVSTLELGDSALYLCASSLARLGTGDTEAFFGQGTRLTVV.

This chain's CDR3 is CASSHTGRDYGYTF. The CDR3 nucleotides are TGCGCCAGCTCCCATACAGGGCGAGACTATGGCTACACCTTC. J is TRBJ1-2 and V is TRBV10-2; tentatively, D is TRBD1 (6 bases). From germline, CDR1 is WSHSY and CDR2 SAAADI. The CDR3 spans 14 residues. Deletions cut 8 bases from V and 3 bases from J, with 16 bases between.

The V and J genes are TRBV20-1 and TRBJ2-1; 8 bases match TRBD2. The CDR3 length is 15 residues. V trimming: 6 bases; J trimming: 3 bases; junction bases outside the gene matches: 10. Looked up from germline, CDR1 is DFQATT and CDR2 is SNEGSKA (reference sequence). This CDR3 is CSAGRTGGLYNEQFF. As DNA, the CDR3 is TGCAGTGCCGGGCGAACGGGAGGGCTCTACAATGAGCAGTTCTTC.

This sequence joins TRBV19 and TRBJ1-1; D call uncertain. Trimming took 5 bases from V and 2 from J, leaving 12 bases between them. The CDR3 loop spans 14 amino acids. Germline loops: CDR1 LNHDA, CDR2 SQIVND (reference sequence). This CDR3 reads CASSAQMLNTEAFF. CDR3 bases: TGTGCCAGTAGTGCACAGATGCTTAACACTGAAGCTTTCTTT.